This T cell receptor (beta chain) derives from a study of pediatric ulcerative colitis. Study-wide points: Clonal expansions reduced rectal repertoire diversity in acute severe colitis. A couple of rectal clonotypes were found only in ulcerative colitis patients, all of them. This repertoire reflects total lymphocytes rather than subpopulations like regulatory T cells.

On this clone: Its antigen is undetermined.

V shed 2 bases and J shed 7 bases, with 14 bases lying between them. Germline V gives CDR1 SGHVS, CDR2 FNYEAQ. The CDR3 runs 15 residues. This was a survey-level run. Only in-frame clones appear in the TCRdb table, and some are missing; sequencing was by immunoSEQ multiplex PCR. The sample records tens of thousands of clones, about 86% being singletons. The chain has TRBV7-6 and TRBJ2-2; unclear D gene. Sequencing was done on a sample of blood. This clonotype was obtained from a boy younger than 18 with severe ulcerative colitis. The CDR3 nucleotides are TGTGCCAGCAGCTTAAGTTCTAGATTATACGGGGAGCTGTTTTTT. Its protein is CASSLSSRLYGELFF. Together with reference TRBV7-6 and TRBJ2-2, the CDR3 gives the full variable domain: GAGVSQSPRYKVTKRGQDVALRCDPISGHVSLYWYRQALGQGPEFLTYFNYEAQQDKSGLPNDRFSAERPEGSISTLTIQRTEQRDSAMYRCASSLSSRLYGELFFGEGSRLTVL.